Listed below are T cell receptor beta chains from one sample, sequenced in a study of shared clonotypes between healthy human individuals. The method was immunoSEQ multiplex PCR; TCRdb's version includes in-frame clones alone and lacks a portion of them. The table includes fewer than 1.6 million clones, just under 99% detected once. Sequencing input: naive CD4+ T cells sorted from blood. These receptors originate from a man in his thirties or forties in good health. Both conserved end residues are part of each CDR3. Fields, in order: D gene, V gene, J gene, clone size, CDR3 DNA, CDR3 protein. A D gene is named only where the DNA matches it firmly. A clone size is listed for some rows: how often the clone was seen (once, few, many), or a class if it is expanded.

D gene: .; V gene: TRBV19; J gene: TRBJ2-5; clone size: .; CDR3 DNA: TGTGCCAGTAGTGCCGGGGGTGAGACCCAGTACTTC; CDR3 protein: CASSAGGETQYF
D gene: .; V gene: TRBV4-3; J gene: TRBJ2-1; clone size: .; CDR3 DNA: TGCGCCAGCAGCCAAGAGCTAGGGGGCAATGAGCAGTTCTTC; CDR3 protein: CASSQELGGNEQFF
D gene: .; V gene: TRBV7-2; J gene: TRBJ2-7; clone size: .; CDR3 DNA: TGTGCCAGCAGCTCCGTGCCTTCCCAGTACGAGCAGTACTTC; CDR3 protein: CASSSVPSQYEQYF
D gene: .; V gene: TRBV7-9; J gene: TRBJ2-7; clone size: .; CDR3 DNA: TGTGCCAGCAGCTTTAGGGCAGGTGGTCTGTACGAGCAGTACTTC; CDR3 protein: CASSFRAGGLYEQYF
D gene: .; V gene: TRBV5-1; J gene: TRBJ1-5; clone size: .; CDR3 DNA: TGCGCCAGCAGCTTTGCAGGGCCCTATAGCAATCAGCCCCAGCATTTT; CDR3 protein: CASSFAGPYSNQPQHF
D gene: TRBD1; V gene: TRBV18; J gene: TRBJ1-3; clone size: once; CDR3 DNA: TGTGCCAGCTCACCACAGGGGGCCCCTGGAAACACCATATATTTT; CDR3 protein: CASSPQGAPGNTIYF
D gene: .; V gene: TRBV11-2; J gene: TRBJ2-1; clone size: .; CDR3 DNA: TGTGCCAGCAGCTTACTTTTTGGATCCTACAATGAGCAGTTCTTC; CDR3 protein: CASSLLFGSYNEQFF
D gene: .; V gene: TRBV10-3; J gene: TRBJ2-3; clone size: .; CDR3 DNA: TGTGCCATCAGTGACCCGTTGGAGGGGGCATCAGAGGATACGCAGTATTTT; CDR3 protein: CAISDPLEGASEDTQYF
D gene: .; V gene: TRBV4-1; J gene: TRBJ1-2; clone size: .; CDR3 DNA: TGCGCCAGCAGCACACCTCAGGGAGGCTCGAACTATGGCTACACCTTC; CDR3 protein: CASSTPQGGSNYGYTF
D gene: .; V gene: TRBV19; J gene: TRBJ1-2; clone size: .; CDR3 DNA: TGTGCCAGTAGTATGCGGTGGGCAGGGGACTATGGCTACACCTTC; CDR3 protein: CASSMRWAGDYGYTF
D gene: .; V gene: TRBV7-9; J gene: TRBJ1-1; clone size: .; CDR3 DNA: TGTGCCAGCAGCAGGAACCCAGGGGCGAACACTGAAGCTTTCTTT; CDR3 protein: CASSRNPGANTEAFF
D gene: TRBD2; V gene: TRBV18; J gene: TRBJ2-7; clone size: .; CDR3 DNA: TGTGCCAGCTCCCAAGCGGGAGCGGGCGAGCAGTACTTC; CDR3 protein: CASSQAGAGEQYF
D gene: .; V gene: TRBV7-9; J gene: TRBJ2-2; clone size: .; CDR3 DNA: TGTGCCAGCAGCGGCAAGGGACTTCGGGGCACCGGGGAGCTGTTTTTT; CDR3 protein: CASSGKGLRGTGELFF
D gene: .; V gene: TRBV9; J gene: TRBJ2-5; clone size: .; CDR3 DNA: TGTGCCAGCAGCGTGTTGGCCCACGGGGGAGAGACCCAGTACTTC; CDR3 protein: CASSVLAHGGETQYF
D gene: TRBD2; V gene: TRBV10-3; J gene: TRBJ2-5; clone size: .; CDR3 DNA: TGTGCCATCAGTGTCCTAGCGGGAGAGGTGGAGACCCAGTACTTC; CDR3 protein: CAISVLAGEVETQYF
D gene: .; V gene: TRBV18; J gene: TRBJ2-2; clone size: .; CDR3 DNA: TGTGCCAGCTCACCAAGGGGCGACACCGGGGAGCTGTTTTTT; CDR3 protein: CASSPRGDTGELFF
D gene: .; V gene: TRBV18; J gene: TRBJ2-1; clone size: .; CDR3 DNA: TGTGCCAGCTCATTCCCCGCTGACGATGAGCAGTTCTTC; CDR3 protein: CASSFPADDEQFF